This T cell receptor beta chain was documented in a study of breast tumors, draining lymph nodes, adjacent tissues. Overall study findings and caveats: Tumor repertoires ranked between lymph nodes and nontumor tissue in diversity, with V and J gene preferences. Most tumor T cells seemingly derive from lymph node, then expand in tumor. Luminal-like breast cancer showed significantly higher tumor–nontumor repertoire similarity than basal-like.

V shed 5 bases and J shed 2 bases, with 13 bases lying between them. The CDR3 runs to 14 residues. CDR1 is LNHDA and CDR2 is SQIVND in the germline V gene (reference sequence). This clonotype appeared many times. Its target is not known. Samples came from axillary lymph nodes draining the breast cancer. MiXCR, applied by TCRdb to the multiplex PCR reads, yields one record per CDR3 protein. The profile shows under 150,000 distinct CDR3 sequences, 20% to 25% of them singletons. Sequencing was done on a sample of axillary lymph node tissue. The V call is TRBV19, the J call TRBJ2-7, with a weak D call TRBD1 (5 bases). The TCR originated in a female donor with breast cancer. Some clones in this sample may be carry-over from other donors' samples. CDR3 in DNA: TGTGCCAGTAGTGGAAGGACATATCCCTACGAGCAGTACTTC. The encoded protein is CASSGRTYPYEQYF. The full variable domain, its missing parts supplied by reference TRBV19 and TRBJ2-7, is DGGITQSPKYLFRKEGQNVTLSCEQNLNHDAMYWYRQDPGQGLRLIYYSQIVNDFQKGDIAEGYSVSREKKESFPLTVTSAQKNPTAFYLCASSGRTYPYEQYFGPGTRLTVT.